Listed below are T cell receptor beta chains from one sample, sequenced in a study of shared clonotypes between healthy human individuals. Clones were sequenced by immunoSEQ multiplex PCR, and TCRdb holds only the in-frame ones, with some missing. The sample consists of roughly 450,000 clones, 75% to 85% of them appearing once. Sequencing was performed on PBMCs. Receptors originate from a woman aged 40 to 55 in good health. Some clones in this sample may be carry-over from other donors' samples. Both conserved end residues are part of each CDR3. A D gene is named only where the DNA matches it firmly. Clone size is not always given. Where it is, it says once, few, many or a class for expanded clones.

j_gene	v_gene	abundance	d_gene	CDR3nt	CDR3aa
TRBJ1-3	TRBV4-1	-	-	TGCGCCAGCAGCCAAGTTCGAGCAGGAGGGCTCGGCTCTGGAAACACCATATATTTT	CASSQVRAGGLGSGNTIYF
TRBJ2-1	TRBV7-9	-	-	TGTGCCAGCAGCTTTTCATCGTCCTACAATGAGCAGTTCTTC	CASSFSSSYNEQFF
TRBJ2-7	TRBV28	-	TRBD2	TGTGCCAGCAGTTTACCCGGACTAGCGGACTACGAGCAGTACTTC	CASSLPGLADYEQYF
TRBJ2-6	TRBV27	-	-	TGTGCCAGCAGTTACGGTTGGGGGTCTGGGGCCAACGTCCTGACTTTC	CASSYGWGSGANVLTF
TRBJ2-6	TRBV15	-	-	TGTGCCACCAGCAGAGGGGGGACAGGGGCCAACGTCCTGACTTTC	CATSRGGTGANVLTF
TRBJ2-5	TRBV19	-	-	TGTGCCAGTAGTGAGGGAACCCAAGAGACCCAGTACTTC	CASSEGTQETQYF
TRBJ1-5	TRBV19	-	-	TGTGCCAGTACCTATTGGGCAGGGAGAGTGGATCAGCCCCAGCATTTT	CASTYWAGRVDQPQHF
TRBJ2-1	TRBV28	many	-	TGTGCCAGCCTCGACAGTGATAGCAATGAGCAGTTCTTC	CASLDSDSNEQFF
TRBJ2-7	TRBV10-2	-	-	TGCGCCAGCAGTCAGCGGCGGTTAAGCTCCTACGAGCAGTACTTC	CASSQRRLSSYEQYF
TRBJ2-5	TRBV9	-	TRBD2	TGTGCCAGCAGCGTAGGCCCGGGGCTAGCGGGAGGCGGAGGAGAGACCCAGTACTTC	CASSVGPGLAGGGGETQYF
TRBJ2-1	TRBV28	-	-	TGTGCCAGCAGTTTCGGGGGAGGCTTACCCAATGAGCAGTTCTTC	CASSFGGGLPNEQFF
TRBJ2-1	TRBV5-1	-	-	TGCGCCAGCAGCGGACTACAGGGGAACAATGAGCAGTTCTTC	CASSGLQGNNEQFF